This TCR beta chain came from a study of blood T cell repertoires in COVID-19. The wider study: PBMCs, B-cell-depleted T cells, or T cells provided the cDNA or gDNA that made up the material.

The repertoire was sequenced with immunoSEQ multiplex PCR; TCRdb's copy has only in-frame clones and lacks some. The profile shows more than 150,000 clones, approximately 80% of them singletons. Germline CDR1 is LNHDA and CDR2 is SQIVND (reference sequence). The CDR3 is 13 residues long. V shed 8 bases and J shed 3 bases, with 13 bases lying between them. Recruits, aged roughly 18 to 100 years, lived in 24 US areas. In Cohort 3, a recovered donor had either two negative PCRs, clearance, or symptom resolution. The clonotype was recovered from a man between 35 and 55 years old who had recovered from COVID-19. This rearrangement joins TRBV19 to TRBJ1-1; D ambiguous. Sequenced: PBMCs or T cells enriched from blood (not recorded which). In DNA form, the CDR3 reads TGTGCCAGTTCGGAGGAGAGGGACACTGAAGCTTTCTTT. Its protein product is CASSEERDTEAFF. Full variable domain (outside the CDR3, taken from reference TRBV19 and TRBJ1-1): DGGITQSPKYLFRKEGQNVTLSCEQNLNHDAMYWYRQDPGQGLRLIYYSQIVNDFQKGDIAEGYSVSREKKESFPLTVTSAQKNPTAFYLCASSEERDTEAFFGQGTRLTVV.